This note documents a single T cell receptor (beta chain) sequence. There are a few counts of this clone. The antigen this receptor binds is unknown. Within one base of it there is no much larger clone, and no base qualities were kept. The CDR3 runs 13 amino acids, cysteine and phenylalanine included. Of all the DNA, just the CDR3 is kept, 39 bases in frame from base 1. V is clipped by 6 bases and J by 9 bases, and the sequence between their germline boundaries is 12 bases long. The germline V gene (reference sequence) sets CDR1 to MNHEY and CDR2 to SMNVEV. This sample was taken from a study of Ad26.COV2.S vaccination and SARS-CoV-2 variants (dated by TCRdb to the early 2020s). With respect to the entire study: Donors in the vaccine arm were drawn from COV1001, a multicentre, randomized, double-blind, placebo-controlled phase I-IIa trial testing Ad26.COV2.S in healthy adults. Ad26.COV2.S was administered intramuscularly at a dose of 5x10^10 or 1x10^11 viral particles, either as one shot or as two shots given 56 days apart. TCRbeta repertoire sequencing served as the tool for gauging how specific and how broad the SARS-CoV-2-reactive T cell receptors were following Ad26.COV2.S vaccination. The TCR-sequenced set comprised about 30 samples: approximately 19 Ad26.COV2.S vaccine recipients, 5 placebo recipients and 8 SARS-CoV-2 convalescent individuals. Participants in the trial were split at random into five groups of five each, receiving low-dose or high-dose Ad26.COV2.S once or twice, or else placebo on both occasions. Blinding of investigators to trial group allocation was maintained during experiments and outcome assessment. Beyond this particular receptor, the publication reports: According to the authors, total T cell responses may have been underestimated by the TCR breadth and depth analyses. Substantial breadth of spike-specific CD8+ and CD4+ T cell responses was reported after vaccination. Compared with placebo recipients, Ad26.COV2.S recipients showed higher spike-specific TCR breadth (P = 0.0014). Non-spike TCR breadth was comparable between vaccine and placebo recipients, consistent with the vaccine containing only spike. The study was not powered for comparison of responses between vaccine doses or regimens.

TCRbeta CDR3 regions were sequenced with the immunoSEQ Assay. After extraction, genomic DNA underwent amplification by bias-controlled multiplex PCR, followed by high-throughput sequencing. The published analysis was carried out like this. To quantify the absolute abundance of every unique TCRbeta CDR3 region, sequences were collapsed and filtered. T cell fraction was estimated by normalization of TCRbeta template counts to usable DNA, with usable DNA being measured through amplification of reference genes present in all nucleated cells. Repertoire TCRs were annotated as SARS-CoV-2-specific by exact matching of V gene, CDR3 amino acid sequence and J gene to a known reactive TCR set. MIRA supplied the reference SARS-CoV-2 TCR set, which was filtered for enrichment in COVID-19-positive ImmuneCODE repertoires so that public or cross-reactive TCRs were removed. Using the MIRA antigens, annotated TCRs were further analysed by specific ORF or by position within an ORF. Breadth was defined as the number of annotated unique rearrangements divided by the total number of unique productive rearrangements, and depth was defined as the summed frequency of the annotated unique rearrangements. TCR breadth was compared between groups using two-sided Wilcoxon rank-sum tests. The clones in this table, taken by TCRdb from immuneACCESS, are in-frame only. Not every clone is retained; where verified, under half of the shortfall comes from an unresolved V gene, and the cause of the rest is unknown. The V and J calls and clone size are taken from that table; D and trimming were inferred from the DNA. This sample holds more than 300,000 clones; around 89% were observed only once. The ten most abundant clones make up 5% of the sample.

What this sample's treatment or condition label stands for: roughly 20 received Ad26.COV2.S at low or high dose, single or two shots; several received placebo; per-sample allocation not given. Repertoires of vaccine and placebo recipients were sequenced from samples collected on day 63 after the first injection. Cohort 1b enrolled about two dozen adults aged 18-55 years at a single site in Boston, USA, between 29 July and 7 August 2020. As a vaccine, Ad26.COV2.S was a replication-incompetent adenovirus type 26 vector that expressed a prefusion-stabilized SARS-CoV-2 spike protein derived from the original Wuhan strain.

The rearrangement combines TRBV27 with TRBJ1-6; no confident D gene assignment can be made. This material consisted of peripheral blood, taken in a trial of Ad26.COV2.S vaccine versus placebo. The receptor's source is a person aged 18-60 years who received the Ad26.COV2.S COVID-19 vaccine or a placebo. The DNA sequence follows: TGTGCCAGCAGCTTCACGGTGGGTTCACCCCTCCACTTT. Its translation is CASSFTVGSPLHF.